This T cell receptor (beta chain) was observed in a study of CD8 T cells in Susac syndrome. Background on the study: The sequenced Susac syndrome patients comprised six with active disease and fewer than ten in remission. Study observations and caveats: The number of individuals included in the study's TCR sequencing and HLA analysis was acknowledged as relatively small.

RNA totalling roughly 0.45 to 1 ug underwent reverse transcription with random hexamers. Amplification of the TCR beta CDR3 was carried out by immunoSEQ multiplex PCR, which spanned a total of 54 Vbeta and 13 Jbeta segments. Each CDR3 protein is one row after TCRdb ran MiXCR on the immunoSEQ multiplex PCR reads. In the table there are some 190,000 distinct CDR3 sequences, about 95% of which are singletons. Negative isolation was used for CD8+ and CD4+ T cells and FACS enrichment for TEMRA cells. Worth noting for this clonotype: The antigen remains unidentified.

CDR1 and CDR2 from the germline V gene are MNHEY and SVGEGT. Trimming at V came to 5 bases and at J to 2 bases, leaving 5 bases not matched to a gene. The CDR3 consists of 16 residues. The sequence derives from a human donor with Susac syndrome. The sequenced sample was CD4+ T cells from PBMCs. The genes are TRBV6-2 or TRBV6-3 and TRBJ2-3; 12 bases are shared with TRBD2. CDR3 region: CASSPGLAGFTDTQYF. CDR3 DNA: TGTGCCAGCAGTCCAGGACTAGCGGGGTTCACAGATACGCAGTATTTT.